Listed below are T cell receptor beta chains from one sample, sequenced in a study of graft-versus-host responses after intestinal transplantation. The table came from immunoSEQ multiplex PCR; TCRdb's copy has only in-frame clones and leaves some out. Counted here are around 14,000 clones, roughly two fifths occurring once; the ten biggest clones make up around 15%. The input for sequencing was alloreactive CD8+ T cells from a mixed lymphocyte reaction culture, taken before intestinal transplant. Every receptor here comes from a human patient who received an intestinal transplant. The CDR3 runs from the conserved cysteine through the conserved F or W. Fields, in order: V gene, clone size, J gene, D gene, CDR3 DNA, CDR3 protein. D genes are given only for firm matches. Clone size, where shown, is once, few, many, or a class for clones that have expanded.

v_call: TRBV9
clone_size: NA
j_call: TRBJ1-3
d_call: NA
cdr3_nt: TGTGCCAGCAGCGTAGGGGGGCATGGCTCTGGAAACACCATATATTTT
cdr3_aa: CASSVGGHGSGNTIYF

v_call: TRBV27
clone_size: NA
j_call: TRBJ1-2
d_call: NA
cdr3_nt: TGTGCCAGCAGTTCCACCGACGGGTATGGCTACACCTTC
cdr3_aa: CASSSTDGYGYTF

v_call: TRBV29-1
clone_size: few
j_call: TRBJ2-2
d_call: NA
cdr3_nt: TGCAGCGTTGCACTAGCGAACACCGGGGAGCTGTTTTTT
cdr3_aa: CSVALANTGELFF

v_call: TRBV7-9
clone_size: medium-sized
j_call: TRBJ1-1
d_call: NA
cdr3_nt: TGTGCCAGCAGCTCCGGCTACGGGGGTTATACTGAAGCTTTCTTT
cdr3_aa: CASSSGYGGYTEAFF

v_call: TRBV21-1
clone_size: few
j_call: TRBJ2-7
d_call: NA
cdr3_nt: TGTGCCAGCAGCACCCCCTCGACAGGGGAAAGGGACGAGCAGTACTTC
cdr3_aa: CASSTPSTGERDEQYF

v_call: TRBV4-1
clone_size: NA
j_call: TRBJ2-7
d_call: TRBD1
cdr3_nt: TGCGCCAGCAGCCAGACAGGGGGCTACGAGCAGTACTTC
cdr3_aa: CASSQTGGYEQYF

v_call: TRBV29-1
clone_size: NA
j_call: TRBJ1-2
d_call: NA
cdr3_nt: TGCAGCGTTGATGGCCGGGACACCCCCCACGGTTATGGCTACACCTTC
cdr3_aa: CSVDGRDTPHGYGYTF

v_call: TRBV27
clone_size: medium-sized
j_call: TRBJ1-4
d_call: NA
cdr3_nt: TGTGCCAGCAGACAGGGTAGAGGAAAACTGTTTTTT
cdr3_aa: CASRQGRGKLFF

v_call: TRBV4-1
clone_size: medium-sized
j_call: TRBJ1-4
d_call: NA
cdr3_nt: TGCGCCAGCAGTAACAGGGAAGATAATGAAAAACTGTTTTTT
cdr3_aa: CASSNREDNEKLFF

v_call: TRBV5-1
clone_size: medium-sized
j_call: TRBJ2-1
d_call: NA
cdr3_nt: TGCGCCAGCGGGGGGATTACGTACAATGAGCAGTTCTTC
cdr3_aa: CASGGITYNEQFF

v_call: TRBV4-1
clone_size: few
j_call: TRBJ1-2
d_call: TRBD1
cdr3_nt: TGCGCCAGCAGCCAAGTCGGGGACAGGGACCACACCTTC
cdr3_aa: CASSQVGDRDHTF

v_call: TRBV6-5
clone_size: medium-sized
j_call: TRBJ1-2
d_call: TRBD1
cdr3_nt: TGTGCCAGCAGTTCCTTCCCAGGGGGCATTGGCTACACCTTC
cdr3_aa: CASSSFPGGIGYTF

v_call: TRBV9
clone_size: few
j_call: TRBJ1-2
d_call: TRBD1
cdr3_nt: TGTGCCAGCAGCGGAATGCGGACAGGGAACTATGGCTACACCTTC
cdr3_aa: CASSGMRTGNYGYTF

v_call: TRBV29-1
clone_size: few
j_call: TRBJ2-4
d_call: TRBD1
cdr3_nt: TGCAGCGCCAAACCCCCGGTAGGGACAGGGGGCCAACTAGCCAAAAACATTCAGTACTTC
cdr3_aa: CSAKPPVGTGGQLAKNIQYF

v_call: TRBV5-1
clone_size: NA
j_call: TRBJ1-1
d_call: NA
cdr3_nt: TGCGCCAGCAGCTTGGTACCAGTTGAGGGCACTGAAGCTTTCTTT
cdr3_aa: CASSLVPVEGTEAFF

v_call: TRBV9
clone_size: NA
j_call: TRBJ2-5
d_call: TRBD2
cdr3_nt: TGTGCCAGCAGCGACCACCAGGGACTAGAGGGGACCCAGTACTTC
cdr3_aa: CASSDHQGLEGTQYF

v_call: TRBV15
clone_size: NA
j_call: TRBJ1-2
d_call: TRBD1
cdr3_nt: TGTGCCACCAGTCCCACCAGACAGGGGGTCTATGGCTACACCTTC
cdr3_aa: CATSPTRQGVYGYTF

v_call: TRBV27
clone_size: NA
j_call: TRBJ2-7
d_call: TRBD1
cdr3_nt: TGTGCCAGCAGTTGGGACAGGGGAGTGCTCTACGAGCAGTACTTC
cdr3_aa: CASSWDRGVLYEQYF

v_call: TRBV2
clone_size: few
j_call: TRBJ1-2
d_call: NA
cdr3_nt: TGTGCCAGCAGGCGTCGCCGACCGGAGGAAGCTAACTATGGCTACACCTTC
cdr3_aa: CASRRRRPEEANYGYTF

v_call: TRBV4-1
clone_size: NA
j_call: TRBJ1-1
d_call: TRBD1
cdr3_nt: TGCGCCAGCAGCTTCCTCCTATACAGGGGATACACTGAAGCTTTCTTT
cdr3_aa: CASSFLLYRGYTEAFF